Described below is a single TCR beta chain sequence and its context. Method: immunoSEQ multiplex PCR; TCRdb's copy keeps in-frame clones and lacks some. The data contain 55,000 to 80,000 clones, around 80% of them singletons. This record belongs to a study of pediatric ulcerative colitis. Looked up from germline, CDR1 is MNHEY and CDR2 is SMNVEV (reference sequence). The V segment lost 2 bases and the J segment 4 bases; nucleotides outside the gene matches: 3. This CDR3 has 15 amino acids. The receptor comes from a boy between 10 and 17 years old with moderate ulcerative colitis. The chain recombines TRBV27 with TRBJ1-1, with TRBD1 matching over 11 bases. Sequenced material: blood. The CDR3 DNA reads as TGTGCCAGCAGTTTACCTGGACAGGGGGCCACTGAAGCTTTCTTT. Its protein is CASSLPGQGATEAFF.